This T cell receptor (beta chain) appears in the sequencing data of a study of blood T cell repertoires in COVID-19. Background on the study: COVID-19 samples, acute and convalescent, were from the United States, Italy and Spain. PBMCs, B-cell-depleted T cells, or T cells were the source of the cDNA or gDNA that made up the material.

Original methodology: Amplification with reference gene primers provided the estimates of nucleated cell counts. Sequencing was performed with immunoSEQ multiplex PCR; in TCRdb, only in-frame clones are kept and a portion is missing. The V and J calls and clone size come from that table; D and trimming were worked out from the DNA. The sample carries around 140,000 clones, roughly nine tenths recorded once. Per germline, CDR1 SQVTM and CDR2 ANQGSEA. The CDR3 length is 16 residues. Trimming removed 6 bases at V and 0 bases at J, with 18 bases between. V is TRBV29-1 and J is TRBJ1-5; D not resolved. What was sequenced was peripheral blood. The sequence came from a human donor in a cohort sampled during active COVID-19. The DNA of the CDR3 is TGCAGCGTAGACTCGACCTCCGGGAATAGCAATCAGCCCCAGCATTTT. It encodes CSVDSTSGNSNQPQHF. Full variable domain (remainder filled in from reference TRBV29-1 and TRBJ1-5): SAVISQKPSRDICQRGTSLTIQCQVDSQVTMMFWYRQQPGQSLTLIATANQGSEATYESGFVIDKFPISRPNLTFSTLTVSNMSPEDSSIYLCSVDSTSGNSNQPQHFGDGTRLSIL.